This is a list of T cell receptor beta chains from one sample in a study of shared clonotypes between healthy human individuals. Profiling relied on immunoSEQ multiplex PCR, and the TCRdb table lists in-frame clones only, not all of them. This sample has under 600,000 clones, with roughly four fifths found just once. The sample was PBMCs. All receptors come from a woman aged 40 to 50 in good health. Some clones in this sample may be carry-over from other donors' samples. CDR3s include the opening cysteine and the closing phenylalanine or tryptophan.

CDR3aa,j_gene,v_gene
CASSLTLSGRVYEQYF,TRBJ2-7,TRBV27
CASSMDRVHGYTF,TRBJ1-2,TRBV5-6
CATSSGLAGLKDTQYF,TRBJ2-3,TRBV15
CASSVEGFRELFF,TRBJ2-2,TRBV2
CASSLPRLAATDTQYF,TRBJ2-3,TRBV7-8
CASSLIAVDGYTF,TRBJ1-2,TRBV28
CASSRTSGETQYF,TRBJ2-5,TRBV14
CASSQFLGSGANVLTF,TRBJ2-6,TRBV4-1
CSVAISGSDLLAKNIQYF,TRBJ2-4,TRBV29-1
CASSPRGDRTYEQYF,TRBJ2-7,TRBV25-1
CASSQGLALETQYF,TRBJ2-5,TRBV11-2
CASSRDTGYEQYF,TRBJ2-7,TRBV7-7
CASSPGTSGDSYEQYF,TRBJ2-7,TRBV5-1
CASSLGVGDQPQHF,TRBJ1-5,TRBV27
CASTRQGYLEETQYF,TRBJ2-5,TRBV9
CASSPLSGSRTQYF,TRBJ2-3,TRBV7-2
CASTSQGGRGPTEAFF,TRBJ1-1,TRBV27
CASSMGGGAYTGELFF,TRBJ2-2,TRBV19
CASSPRVSKTYNEQFF,TRBJ2-1,TRBV27
CASRGSGRVYEQYF,TRBJ2-7,TRBV28
CASSQVIAAGGLTDTQYF,TRBJ2-3,TRBV4-2
CASSSGQGFTDTQYF,TRBJ2-3,TRBV2
CACSRDRGGNEQFF,TRBJ2-1,TRBV30
CASSEALAEYYEQYF,TRBJ2-7,TRBV6-1
CASSSFPDQPQHF,TRBJ1-5,TRBV5-1
CASSSLPSGRYNEQFF,TRBJ2-1,TRBV7-9
CASSPGPRDTQYF,TRBJ2-3,TRBV7-2
CASSLSGTVEQYF,TRBJ2-7,TRBV27
CSAWRQHGYTF,TRBJ1-2,TRBV20-1
CASSQDRNQPQHF,TRBJ1-5,TRBV18
CASSSPSGDGYTF,TRBJ1-2,TRBV19
CASSSEPYSNQPQHF,TRBJ1-5,TRBV18
CASSVGAVSYEQYF,TRBJ2-7,TRBV9
CASSYSRGWETQYF,TRBJ2-5,TRBV6-5
CAWSVSGVWSTIYF,TRBJ1-3,TRBV30
CASSVEGGGYEQYF,TRBJ2-7,TRBV9
CASSPAAGGLLDTQYF,TRBJ2-3,TRBV5-1
CASSPAGRQGGGYTF,TRBJ1-2,TRBV18
CSVVGRFQETQYF,TRBJ2-5,TRBV29-1
CASSPRGTVSGNTIYF,TRBJ1-3,TRBV18
CASSWTSGRAVTDTQYF,TRBJ2-3,TRBV27
CASSPTSGRTYEQYF,TRBJ2-7,TRBV5-4
CASRGGRQSYEQYF,TRBJ2-7,TRBV6-1
CASSELLPQETQYF,TRBJ2-5,TRBV2
CASSLEGGYEQYF,TRBJ2-7,TRBV7-9
CASKDSFNQPQHF,TRBJ1-5,TRBV6-1